The source of this TCR beta chain is a study of shared clonotypes between healthy human individuals. In germline, CDR1 is SGDLS, CDR2 YYNGEE. J lost 7 bases, V lost 0 bases, and 7 bases had no gene match. The CDR3 covers 18 residues. Clones were sequenced by immunoSEQ multiplex PCR, and TCRdb holds only the in-frame ones, with some missing. Of a few hundred thousand clones listed, approximately 97% are singletons. Sequenced input: naive CD4+ T cells sorted from blood. Subset: CD45RA+ positively selected. The J gene is TRBJ2-1, the V gene TRBV9; 16 bases match TRBD2. This receptor was taken from a woman in her 30s in good health. The CDR3 DNA reads TGTGCCAGCAGCGTAGAGGGACTAGCGGGAGGGCAGGGGAATGAGCAGTTCTTC. Translating gives CASSVEGLAGGQGNEQFF.